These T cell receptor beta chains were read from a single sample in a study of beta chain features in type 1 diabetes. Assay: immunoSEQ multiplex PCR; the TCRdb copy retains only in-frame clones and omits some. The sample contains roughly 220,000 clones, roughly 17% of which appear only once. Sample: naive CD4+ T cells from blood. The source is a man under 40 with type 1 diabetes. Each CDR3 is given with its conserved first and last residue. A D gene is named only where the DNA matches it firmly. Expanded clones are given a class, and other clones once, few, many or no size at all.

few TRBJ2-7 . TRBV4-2 TGTGCCAGCAGCCATGGTCTGGGAGCAGGGCCGTCCGAGCAGTACTTC CASSHGLGAGPSEQYF
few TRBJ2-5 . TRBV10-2 TGCGCCAGCAGTGAAGGACTTTTGTACCAAGAGACCCAGTACTTC CASSEGLLYQETQYF
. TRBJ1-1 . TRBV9 TGTGCCAGCAGCCTGGAACAGGGAGTCACTGAAGCTTTCTTT CASSLEQGVTEAFF
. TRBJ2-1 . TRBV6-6 TGTGCCAGCCAAGAAACAGGGCACCAAAATGAGCAGTTCTTC CASQETGHQNEQFF
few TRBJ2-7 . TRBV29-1 TGCAGCGGAGGGGCAGGCTCCTACGAGCAGTACTTC CSGGAGSYEQYF
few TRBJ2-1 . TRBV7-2 TGTGCCAGCAGCCGGGACCTAGAAGAGCAGTTCTTC CASSRDLEEQFF
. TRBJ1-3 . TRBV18 TGTGCCAGCTCACCGACCTCTGGAAACACCATATATTTT CASSPTSGNTIYF
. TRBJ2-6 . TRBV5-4 TGTGCCAGCACCTTGTTGAGGACCTCTGGGGCCAACGTCCTGACTTTC CASTLLRTSGANVLTF
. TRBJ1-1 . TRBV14 TGTGCCAGCAGCGAAGGGGACACTGAAGCTTTCTTT CASSEGDTEAFF
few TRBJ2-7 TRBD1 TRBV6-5 TGTGCCAGCAGTACTCCGGGACAGGGGATCTACGAGCAGTACTTC CASSTPGQGIYEQYF
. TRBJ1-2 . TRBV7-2 TGTGCCAGCAGCTTGGCTGTGACAGCATATGGCTACACCTTC CASSLAVTAYGYTF
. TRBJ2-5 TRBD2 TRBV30 TGTGCCTGGAGTAGACTAGCGGGAGCCACAGAGACCCAGTACTTC CAWSRLAGATETQYF
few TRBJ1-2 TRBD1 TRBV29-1 TGCAGCGTAGGACAGGGGGTACTCGTACATGGCTACACCTTC CSVGQGVLVHGYTF
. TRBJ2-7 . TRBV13 TGTGCCAGCAGCCATCCCTTCCTCTACGAGCAGTACTTC CASSHPFLYEQYF
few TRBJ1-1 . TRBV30 TGTGCCTGGGTCAGATTGAACACTGAAGCTTTCTTT CAWVRLNTEAFF
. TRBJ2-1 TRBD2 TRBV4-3 TGCGCCAGCAGCCAAGATCCTCTAGCGGGAGTTAATGAGCAGTTCTTC CASSQDPLAGVNEQFF
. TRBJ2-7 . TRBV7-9 TGTGCCAGCAGCTTAACGGGGGACTCCCTCGAGCAGTACTTC CASSLTGDSLEQYF
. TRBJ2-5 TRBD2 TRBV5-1 TGCGCCAGCAGCTTTGTAGCGGGTTACCAAGAGACCCAGTACTTC CASSFVAGYQETQYF
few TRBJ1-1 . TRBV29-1 TGCAGCGTTGAAAGAGACAGGAACACTGAAGCTTTCTTT CSVERDRNTEAFF
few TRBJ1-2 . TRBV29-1 TGCAGCGTTCGCGTAGGGCGGGACTATGGCTACACCTTC CSVRVGRDYGYTF
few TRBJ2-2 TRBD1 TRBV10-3 TGTGCCATCAGTGAGTCTTCCAGGGGGCCGAGCGGGGAGCTGTTTTTT CAISESSRGPSGELFF
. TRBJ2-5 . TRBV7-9 TGTGCCAGCAGCTTACAGGTCCAAGAGACCCAGTACTTC CASSLQVQETQYF
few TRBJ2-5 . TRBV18 TGTGCCAGCTCACCGGAGAGGGCCCTCCAAGAGACCCAGTACTTC CASSPERALQETQYF
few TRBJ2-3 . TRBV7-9 TGTGCCAGCAGCTTAGCGGGGGGAGATACGCAGTATTTT CASSLAGGDTQYF
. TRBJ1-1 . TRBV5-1 TGCGCCAGCAGCTTAGGGGTACAAAGGGGCACTGAAGCTTTCTTT CASSLGVQRGTEAFF
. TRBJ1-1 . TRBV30 TGTGCCTGGAGTGTTCAGGGTCTTGAAGCTTTCTTT CAWSVQGLEAFF
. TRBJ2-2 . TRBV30 TGTGCCTGGATCTCGGCGGGATCGAACACCGGGGAGCTGTTTTTT CAWISAGSNTGELFF
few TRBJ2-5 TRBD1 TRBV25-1 TGTGCCAGCAGTGATCCCGGACAGGGAGAGACCCAGTACTTC CASSDPGQGETQYF
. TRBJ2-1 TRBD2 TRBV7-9 TGTGCCAGCAGCCGAAGCGGGATTTATGCGGGAGAGCAGTTCTTC CASSRSGIYAGEQFF
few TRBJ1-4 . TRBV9 TGTGCCAGCAGTGCTCAGGTCGGTGAAAAACTGTTTTTT CASSAQVGEKLFF
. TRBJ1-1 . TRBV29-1 TGCAGCGTTGAAAGATTTGAGGGGGAAGCTTTCTTT CSVERFEGEAFF
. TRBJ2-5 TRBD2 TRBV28 TGTGCCAGCAGTTTTATAACTAGCGGGAGTCAGACCCAGTACTTC CASSFITSGSQTQYF
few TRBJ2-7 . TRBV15 TGTGCCACCAGCAGAGGTAAAGGAGAAGCCTACGAGCAGTACTTC CATSRGKGEAYEQYF